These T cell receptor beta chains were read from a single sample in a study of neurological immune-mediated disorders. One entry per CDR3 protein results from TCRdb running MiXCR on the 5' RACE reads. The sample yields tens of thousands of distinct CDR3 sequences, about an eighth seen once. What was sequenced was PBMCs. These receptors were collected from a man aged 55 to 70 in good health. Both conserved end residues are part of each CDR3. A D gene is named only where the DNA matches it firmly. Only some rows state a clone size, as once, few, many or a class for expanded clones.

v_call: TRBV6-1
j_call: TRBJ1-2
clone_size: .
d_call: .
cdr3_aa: CASPTARGSGYTF

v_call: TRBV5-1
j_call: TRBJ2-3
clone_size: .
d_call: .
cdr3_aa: CASSTGRTDTQYF

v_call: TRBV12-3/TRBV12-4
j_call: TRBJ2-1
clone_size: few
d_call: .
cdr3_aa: CASSLGREQFF

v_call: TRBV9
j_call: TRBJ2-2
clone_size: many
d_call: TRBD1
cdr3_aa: CASSVAMTGQTGELFF

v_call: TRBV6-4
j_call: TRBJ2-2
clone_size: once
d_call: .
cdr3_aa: CASSETSTGELFF

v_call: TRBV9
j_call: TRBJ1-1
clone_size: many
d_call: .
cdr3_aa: CASSVTGYTEAFF

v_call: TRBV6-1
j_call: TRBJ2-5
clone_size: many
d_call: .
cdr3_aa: CASRMFRSQETQYF

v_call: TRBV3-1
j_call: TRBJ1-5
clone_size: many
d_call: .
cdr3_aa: CASSRDINQPQHF

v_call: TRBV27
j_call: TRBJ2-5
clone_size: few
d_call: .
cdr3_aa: CASSLSRGGLETQYF

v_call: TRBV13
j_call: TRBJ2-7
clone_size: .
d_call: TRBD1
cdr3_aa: CASSLGLGQSYEQYF

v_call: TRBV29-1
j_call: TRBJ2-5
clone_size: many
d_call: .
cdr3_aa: CSVSGAQYF

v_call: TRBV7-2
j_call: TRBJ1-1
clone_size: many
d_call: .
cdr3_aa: CASSLSGRAEAFF

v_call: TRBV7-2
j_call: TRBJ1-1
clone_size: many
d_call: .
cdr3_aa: CASSLAQAGSTEAFF

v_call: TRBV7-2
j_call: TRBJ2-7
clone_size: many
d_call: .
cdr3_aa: CASSLPQAEQYF

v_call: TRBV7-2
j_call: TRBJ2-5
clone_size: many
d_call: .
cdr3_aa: CASSSSGGQTQYF

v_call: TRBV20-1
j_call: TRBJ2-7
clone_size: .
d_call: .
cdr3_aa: CSAGKGYF

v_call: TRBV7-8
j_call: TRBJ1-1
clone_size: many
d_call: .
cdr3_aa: CASGHRDRSEAFF

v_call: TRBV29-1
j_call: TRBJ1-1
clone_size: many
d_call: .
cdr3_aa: CSAGSQGGTEAFF

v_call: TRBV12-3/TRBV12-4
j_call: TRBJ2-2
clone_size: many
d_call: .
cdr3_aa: CASSLGGQNTGELFF

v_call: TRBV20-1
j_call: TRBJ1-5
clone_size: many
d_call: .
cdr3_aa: CSARDAGDFGYQPQHF

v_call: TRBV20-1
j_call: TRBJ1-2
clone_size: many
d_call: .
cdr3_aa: CSAFTDVPGGYTF

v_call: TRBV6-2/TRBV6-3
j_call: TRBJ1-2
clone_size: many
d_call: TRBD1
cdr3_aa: CASSPGTGSGYTF

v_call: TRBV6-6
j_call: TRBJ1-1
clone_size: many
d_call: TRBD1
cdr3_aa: CASSYSQGVASSTEAFF

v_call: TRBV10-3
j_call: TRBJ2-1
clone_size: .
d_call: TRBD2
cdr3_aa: CAINESGGGTYNEQFF

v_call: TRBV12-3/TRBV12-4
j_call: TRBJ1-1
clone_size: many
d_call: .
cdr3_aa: CASSSISGLNTQTFF

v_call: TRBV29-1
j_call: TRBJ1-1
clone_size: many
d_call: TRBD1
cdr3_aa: CSVERTGGSNTEAFF

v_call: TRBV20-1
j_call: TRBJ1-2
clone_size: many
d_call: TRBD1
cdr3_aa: CSALPGGYGYTF

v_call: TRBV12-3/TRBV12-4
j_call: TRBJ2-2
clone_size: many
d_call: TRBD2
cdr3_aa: CATERGRSGELFF

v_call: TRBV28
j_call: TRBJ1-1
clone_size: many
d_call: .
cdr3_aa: CASTIQGAEAFF

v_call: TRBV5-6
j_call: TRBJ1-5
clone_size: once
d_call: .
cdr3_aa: CASSLQADNQPQHF

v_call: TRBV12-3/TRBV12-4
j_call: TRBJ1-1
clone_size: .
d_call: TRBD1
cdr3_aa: CASRPTRGQVGTEAFF

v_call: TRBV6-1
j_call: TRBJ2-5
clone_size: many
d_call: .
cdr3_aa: CASSPSVGTQYF

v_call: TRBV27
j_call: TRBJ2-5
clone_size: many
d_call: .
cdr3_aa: CASSLSSSRETQYF

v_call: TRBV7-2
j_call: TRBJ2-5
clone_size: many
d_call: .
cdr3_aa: CASSPHQGGETQYF

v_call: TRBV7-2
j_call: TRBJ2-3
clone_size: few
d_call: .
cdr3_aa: CASKGSRGGYLDTQYF

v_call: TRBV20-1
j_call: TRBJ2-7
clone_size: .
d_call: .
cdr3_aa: CSAIRAGFSYEQYF

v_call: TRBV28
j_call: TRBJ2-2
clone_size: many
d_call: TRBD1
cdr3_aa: CASSLGTTGANTGELFF

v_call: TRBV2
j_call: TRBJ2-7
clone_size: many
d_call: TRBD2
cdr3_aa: CASRSSLAGGDYEQYF

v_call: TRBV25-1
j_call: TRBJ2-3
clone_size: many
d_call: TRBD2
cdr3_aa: CASSALAAQYF

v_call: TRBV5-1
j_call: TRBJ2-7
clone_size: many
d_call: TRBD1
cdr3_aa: CASSLSRDRGPLYEQYF

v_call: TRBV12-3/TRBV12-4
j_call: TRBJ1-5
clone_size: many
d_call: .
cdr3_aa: CASSQGRVRSNQPQHF

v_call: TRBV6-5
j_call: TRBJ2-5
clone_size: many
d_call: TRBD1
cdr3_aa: CASSPRGPQETQYF

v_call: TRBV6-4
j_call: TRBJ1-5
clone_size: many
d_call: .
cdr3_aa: CASSELEGQPQHF

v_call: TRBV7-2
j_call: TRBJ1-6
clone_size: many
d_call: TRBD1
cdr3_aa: CASSPTGQLNSPLHF

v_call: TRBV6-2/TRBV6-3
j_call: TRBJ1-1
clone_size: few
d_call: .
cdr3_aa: CASKGGQGESMNTEAFF

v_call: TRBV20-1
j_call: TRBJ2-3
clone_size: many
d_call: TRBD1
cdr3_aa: CSAPPLDRSTDTQYF

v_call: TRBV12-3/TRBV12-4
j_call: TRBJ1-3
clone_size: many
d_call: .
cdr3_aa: CASSLTGGSGNTIYF

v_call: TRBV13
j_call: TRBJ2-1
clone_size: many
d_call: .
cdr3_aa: CASSSPQFF

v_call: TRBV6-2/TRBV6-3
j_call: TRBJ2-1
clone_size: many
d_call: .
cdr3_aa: CASSYSEGSVNEQFF